This entry concerns a single TCR beta chain. There is no known antigen for this receptor. The sample holds no much larger clone one base away, and base qualities are not on file. This record comes from a study of Ad26.COV2.S vaccination and SARS-CoV-2 variants (dated by TCRdb to 2020 to 2023). At the level of the whole study: Donors in the vaccine arm were drawn from COV1001, a multicentre, randomized, double-blind, placebo-controlled phase I-IIa trial testing Ad26.COV2.S in healthy adults. Ad26.COV2.S was administered intramuscularly at a dose of 5x10^10 or 1x10^11 viral particles, either as one shot or as two shots given 56 days apart. TCRbeta repertoire sequencing served as the tool for gauging how specific and how broad the SARS-CoV-2-reactive T cell receptors were following Ad26.COV2.S vaccination. The TCR-sequenced set comprised around 30 samples: approximately 20 Ad26.COV2.S vaccine recipients, 5 placebo recipients and 8 SARS-CoV-2 convalescent individuals. Participants in the trial were split at random into five groups of five each, receiving low-dose or high-dose Ad26.COV2.S once or twice, or else placebo on both occasions. Investigators remained blinded to trial group allocation during experiments and outcome assessment. Paper-wide results and their limitations: Comparable non-spike TCR breadth was observed between vaccine and placebo recipients, consistent with only spike being contained in the vaccine. The authors noted that the TCR breadth and depth analyses may have underestimated total T cell responses. Substantial breadth of spike-specific CD8+ and CD4+ T cell responses was reported after vaccination. Higher spike-specific TCR breadth was observed in Ad26.COV2.S recipients than in placebo recipients (P = 0.0014). The study was not powered for comparison of responses between vaccine doses or regimens.

Read against the paper, the sample's treatment or condition label means: roughly 19 received Ad26.COV2.S at low or high dose, single or two shots; roughly 5 received placebo; per-sample allocation not given. For vaccine and placebo recipients, repertoires were sequenced using samples collected on day 63 after the first injection. In Cohort 1b, around 25 adults aged 18-55 years were enrolled at a single site in Boston, USA, between 29 July and 7 August 2020. As a vaccine, Ad26.COV2.S was a replication-incompetent adenovirus type 26 vector that expressed a prefusion-stabilized SARS-CoV-2 spike protein derived from the original Wuhan strain. TCRbeta CDR3 regions were sequenced with the immunoSEQ Assay. After extraction, genomic DNA underwent amplification by bias-controlled multiplex PCR, followed by high-throughput sequencing. The paper's processing steps were these. To quantify the absolute abundance of every unique TCRbeta CDR3 region, sequences were collapsed and filtered. T cell fraction was estimated by normalizing TCRbeta template counts to usable DNA, which was measured by amplifying reference genes present in all nucleated cells. Repertoire TCRs were annotated as SARS-CoV-2-specific when V gene, CDR3 amino acid sequence and J gene were exactly matched to a known reactive TCR set. The reference SARS-CoV-2 TCR set was derived from MIRA and filtered for enrichment in COVID-19-positive ImmuneCODE repertoires, a step that removed public or cross-reactive TCRs. Using the MIRA antigens, annotated TCRs were further analysed by specific ORF or by position within an ORF. Breadth was defined as the number of annotated unique rearrangements divided by the total number of unique productive rearrangements, and depth was defined as the summed frequency of the annotated unique rearrangements. Group comparisons of TCR breadth used two-sided Wilcoxon rank-sum tests. In its TCRdb copy, this immuneACCESS table keeps in-frame sequences only and misses some clones. Where compared with another copy, unresolved V genes explain less than half of these, and the others have no known cause. That table supplies the V and J calls and clone size; D and trimming were determined from the DNA. The table for this sample lists roughly 420,000 clones; approximately 90% of them were counted only once. About 4% of the sample is taken by the ten largest.

There are 14 amino acids in the CDR3, from cysteine to phenylalanine inclusive. The read is trimmed to its CDR3 DNA, 42 bases read in frame from base 1. The germline V gene (reference sequence) specifies SGHNT as CDR1 and YYREEE as CDR2. V ends up 2 bases short and J 4 bases short, with an unmatched junction base count of 2. Specimen: peripheral blood, collected in a trial of Ad26.COV2.S vaccine versus placebo. The sequence came from a person between 18 and 65 years old who received the Ad26.COV2.S COVID-19 vaccine or a placebo. The sequence joins TRBV5-4 to TRBJ2-2, with 7 bases matching TRBD1. Here the CDR3 is given as CASSLGGFTGELFF. The bases read TGTGCCAGCAGCTTAGGGGGCTTCACCGGGGAGCTGTTTTTT.